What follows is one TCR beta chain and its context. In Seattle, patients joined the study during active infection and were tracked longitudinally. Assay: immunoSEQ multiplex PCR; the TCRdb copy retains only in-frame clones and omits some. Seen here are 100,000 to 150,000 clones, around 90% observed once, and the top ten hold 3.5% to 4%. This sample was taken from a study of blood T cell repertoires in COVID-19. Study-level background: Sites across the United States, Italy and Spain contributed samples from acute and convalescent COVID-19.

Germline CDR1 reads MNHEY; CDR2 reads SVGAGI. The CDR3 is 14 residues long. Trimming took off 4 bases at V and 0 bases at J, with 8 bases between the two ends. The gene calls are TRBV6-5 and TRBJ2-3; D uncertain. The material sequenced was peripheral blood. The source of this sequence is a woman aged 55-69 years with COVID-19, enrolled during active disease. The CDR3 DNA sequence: TGTGCCAGCAGTTTCCTTTCTAGCACAGATACGCAGTATTTT. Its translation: CASSFLSSTDTQYF.